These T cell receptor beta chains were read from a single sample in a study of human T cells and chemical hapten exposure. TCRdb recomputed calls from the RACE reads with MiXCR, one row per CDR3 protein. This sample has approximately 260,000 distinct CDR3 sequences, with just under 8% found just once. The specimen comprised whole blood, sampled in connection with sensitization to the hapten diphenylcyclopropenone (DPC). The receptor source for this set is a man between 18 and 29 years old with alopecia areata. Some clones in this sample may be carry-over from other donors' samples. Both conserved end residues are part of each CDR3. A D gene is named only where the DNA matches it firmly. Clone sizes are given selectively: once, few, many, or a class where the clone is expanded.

CDR3nt: TGTGCCACGGAGGGCGGGGGGGCCCTACAAGAGACCCAGTACTTC
CDR3aa: CATEGGGALQETQYF
v_gene: TRBV2
d_gene: TRBD2
abundance: few
j_gene: TRBJ2-5

CDR3nt: TGTGCCAGCAGTTTATCGACACGCACCTATAGCAATCAGCCCCAGCATTTT
CDR3aa: CASSLSTRTYSNQPQHF
v_gene: TRBV28
d_gene: NA
abundance: many
j_gene: TRBJ1-5

CDR3nt: TGCGCCAGCAGCCCCGTAACTAGCGGGCAAGAGACCCAGTACTTC
CDR3aa: CASSPVTSGQETQYF
v_gene: TRBV4-3
d_gene: TRBD2
abundance: NA
j_gene: TRBJ2-5

CDR3nt: TGCAGTGCTAGAGATCGGGTAAGACAAACCAGAAATCAGCCCCAGCATTTT
CDR3aa: CSARDRVRQTRNQPQHF
v_gene: TRBV20-1
d_gene: NA
abundance: few
j_gene: TRBJ1-5

CDR3nt: TGTGCCACCAGTGGGACAGGGAACACCGGGGAGCTGTTTTTT
CDR3aa: CATSGTGNTGELFF
v_gene: TRBV24-1
d_gene: TRBD1
abundance: many
j_gene: TRBJ2-2

CDR3nt: TGTGCCAGCAGCGTAGCTGGGGGCGTCAGAGCAACCTACAATGAGCAGTTCTTC
CDR3aa: CASSVAGGVRATYNEQFF
v_gene: TRBV9
d_gene: NA
abundance: few
j_gene: TRBJ2-1

CDR3nt: TGCGCCAGCAGCATCACAGGGGATGTCAACACTGAAGCTTTCTTT
CDR3aa: CASSITGDVNTEAFF
v_gene: TRBV5-1
d_gene: TRBD1
abundance: NA
j_gene: TRBJ1-1

CDR3nt: TGTGCCAGCAGTTTTAATGGTTTGGGTCTGCCCGCAGGGACCCAGTACTTC
CDR3aa: CASSFNGLGLPAGTQYF
v_gene: TRBV28
d_gene: NA
abundance: few
j_gene: TRBJ2-5

CDR3nt: TGTGCCAGCAGGGCACGGACAGGGTCAAGGACAGATACGCAGTATTTT
CDR3aa: CASRARTGSRTDTQYF
v_gene: TRBV2
d_gene: TRBD1
abundance: few
j_gene: TRBJ2-3

CDR3nt: TGTGCCATCGGCGGGACTAGCGGTTCTAGCACAGATACGCAGTATTTT
CDR3aa: CAIGGTSGSSTDTQYF
v_gene: TRBV10-3
d_gene: TRBD2
abundance: many
j_gene: TRBJ2-3

CDR3nt: TGTGCCAGCACCAACCCCTGGGACAGAGGGACCCAGTACTTC
CDR3aa: CASTNPWDRGTQYF
v_gene: TRBV6-1
d_gene: TRBD1
abundance: once
j_gene: TRBJ2-5

CDR3nt: TGTGCCAGCAGTTACGAGGAGGGAAGGGCTGAAAAACTGTTTTTT
CDR3aa: CASSYEEGRAEKLFF
v_gene: TRBV6-1
d_gene: NA
abundance: few
j_gene: TRBJ1-4

CDR3nt: TGTGCCAGCAGTTACGACAGGGAGGACTATGGCTACACCTTC
CDR3aa: CASSYDREDYGYTF
v_gene: TRBV6-6
d_gene: TRBD1
abundance: NA
j_gene: TRBJ1-2

CDR3nt: TGTGCCAGCAGCTTAGTAGTTGTGGCGGCGAACACTGAAGCTTTCTTT
CDR3aa: CASSLVVVAANTEAFF
v_gene: TRBV7-9
d_gene: NA
abundance: NA
j_gene: TRBJ1-1

CDR3nt: TGTGCCAGCAACCCGGGAACCGATCAGCCCCAGCATTTT
CDR3aa: CASNPGTDQPQHF
v_gene: TRBV12-3/TRBV12-4
d_gene: NA
abundance: NA
j_gene: TRBJ1-5

CDR3nt: TGTGCCAGCAGTTACTCGAGGACAGGGTTGGTCAACGTCCTGACTTTC
CDR3aa: CASSYSRTGLVNVLTF
v_gene: TRBV6-2/TRBV6-3
d_gene: TRBD1
abundance: few
j_gene: TRBJ2-6

CDR3nt: TGTGCCAGCAGCTTAGCGCCACTCTCTTGGGACTATGGCTACACCTTC
CDR3aa: CASSLAPLSWDYGYTF
v_gene: TRBV7-9
d_gene: NA
abundance: NA
j_gene: TRBJ1-2

CDR3nt: TGTGCCAGCAGCCAAACTAGCGGGGACCCCCATGAGCAGTTCTTC
CDR3aa: CASSQTSGDPHEQFF
v_gene: TRBV7-8
d_gene: TRBD2
abundance: NA
j_gene: TRBJ2-1

CDR3nt: TGTGCCAGCAGACTAGCGGGGCTTAGCACAGATACGCAGTATTTT
CDR3aa: CASRLAGLSTDTQYF
v_gene: TRBV7-2
d_gene: TRBD2
abundance: few
j_gene: TRBJ2-3

CDR3nt: TGTGCCAGCAGCCACAGGAACGAGGGCACAGATACGCAGTATTTT
CDR3aa: CASSHRNEGTDTQYF
v_gene: TRBV6-1
d_gene: NA
abundance: few
j_gene: TRBJ2-3

CDR3nt: TGTGCCAGCAGCCCTGCGGAGGGACAGCCCCAGCATTTT
CDR3aa: CASSPAEGQPQHF
v_gene: TRBV5-5
d_gene: NA
abundance: many
j_gene: TRBJ1-5

CDR3nt: TGTGCCATCAGGGGGGCCCCGAACACTGAAGCTTTCTTT
CDR3aa: CAIRGAPNTEAFF
v_gene: TRBV10-3
d_gene: NA
abundance: many
j_gene: TRBJ1-1

CDR3nt: TGTGCCAGCAGCTCGTACAGGGGGAAGAACACTGAAGCTTTCTTT
CDR3aa: CASSSYRGKNTEAFF
v_gene: TRBV7-2
d_gene: TRBD1
abundance: NA
j_gene: TRBJ1-1

CDR3nt: TGTGCCAGCAGTTATCTAGCGGGGGGTAATTACAATGAGCAGTTCTTC
CDR3aa: CASSYLAGGNYNEQFF
v_gene: TRBV6-2/TRBV6-3
d_gene: TRBD2
abundance: many
j_gene: TRBJ2-1

CDR3nt: TGTGCCAGCAGAGGGCAACAGGGTCTAGCCAAAAACATTCAGTACTTC
CDR3aa: CASRGQQGLAKNIQYF
v_gene: TRBV28
d_gene: NA
abundance: many
j_gene: TRBJ2-4

CDR3nt: TGTGCCAGCAGCGTACTAGGCCAAGAGACCCAGTACTTC
CDR3aa: CASSVLGQETQYF
v_gene: TRBV9
d_gene: NA
abundance: NA
j_gene: TRBJ2-5

CDR3nt: TGCAGTGCTATTATCGGCAGCATAGAAGAGACCCAGTACTTC
CDR3aa: CSAIIGSIEETQYF
v_gene: TRBV20-1
d_gene: NA
abundance: many
j_gene: TRBJ2-5

CDR3nt: TGCGCCAGCAGCCAAGATCTTGGTCGGGACCCAAATAATTCACCCCTCCACTTT
CDR3aa: CASSQDLGRDPNNSPLHF
v_gene: TRBV4-1
d_gene: NA
abundance: few
j_gene: TRBJ1-6

CDR3nt: TGTGCCACCAGTGACCCTAGCGGGGGGGCCATCGATGAGCAGTTCTTC
CDR3aa: CATSDPSGGAIDEQFF
v_gene: TRBV24-1
d_gene: TRBD2
abundance: few
j_gene: TRBJ2-1

CDR3nt: TGCGCCAGCAGCCAAGTGGGTCGGCCAGGGAATTCACCCCTCCACTTT
CDR3aa: CASSQVGRPGNSPLHF
v_gene: TRBV4-1
d_gene: NA
abundance: few
j_gene: TRBJ1-6

CDR3nt: TGTGCCAGCAGCTTAGGGACAGGGGTCTATGGCTACACCTTC
CDR3aa: CASSLGTGVYGYTF
v_gene: TRBV7-9
d_gene: TRBD1
abundance: few
j_gene: TRBJ1-2

CDR3nt: TGCAGTGCCAGGACTAGCGTGCAAGATACGCAGTATTTT
CDR3aa: CSARTSVQDTQYF
v_gene: TRBV20-1
d_gene: TRBD2
abundance: many
j_gene: TRBJ2-3

CDR3nt: TGCAGTGCCATAGCCGGAGGTATAGGCAATCAGCCCCAGCATTTT
CDR3aa: CSAIAGGIGNQPQHF
v_gene: TRBV20-1
d_gene: NA
abundance: few
j_gene: TRBJ1-5

CDR3nt: TGTGCCAGCAGCTTGGCTCGGGCAGGGTGGACTGAAGCTTTCTTT
CDR3aa: CASSLARAGWTEAFF
v_gene: TRBV5-5
d_gene: NA
abundance: many
j_gene: TRBJ1-1

CDR3nt: TGCGCCAGCAGCCAAGTCGCAGGAATCTATGGCTACACCTTC
CDR3aa: CASSQVAGIYGYTF
v_gene: TRBV4-1
d_gene: NA
abundance: NA
j_gene: TRBJ1-2

CDR3nt: TGTGCCAACAGTCGACCGGAGGGCGAGCAGTACTTC
CDR3aa: CANSRPEGEQYF
v_gene: TRBV28
d_gene: NA
abundance: NA
j_gene: TRBJ2-7

CDR3nt: TGTGCCGCTGGGCGGGGGGGCGGCAATGAGCAGTTCTTC
CDR3aa: CAAGRGGGNEQFF
v_gene: TRBV3-1
d_gene: TRBD2
abundance: few
j_gene: TRBJ2-1

CDR3nt: TGTGCCAGCAGCCAAAAACAGGGAACCCAAGAGACCCAGTACTTC
CDR3aa: CASSQKQGTQETQYF
v_gene: TRBV7-9
d_gene: NA
abundance: few
j_gene: TRBJ2-5